These T cell receptor beta chains were read from a single sample in a study of blood T cell repertoires in COVID-19. The data were produced by immunoSEQ multiplex PCR, yet TCRdb's version contains in-frame clones alone and is incomplete. Of about 210,000 clones in the sample, 84% are singletons; the top ten hold approximately 8%. Material: peripheral blood. These receptors originate from a woman aged 50 to 60 with active or convalescent COVID-19. Both conserved end residues are trimmed from each CDR3. Each record gives: V gene, CDR3 length, CDR3 protein.

>TRBV28|13
ASSPGQGMLQPQH
>TRBV6-1|13
ASSELRTGSFDYT
>TRBV7-9|10
ASSSRSEKLF
>TRBV19|12
ASSIGQGRNEQF
>TRBV24-1|12
ATSAEYLDFGYT
>TRBV2|14
ASSEGSEYSNQPQH
>TRBV27|14
ASSPGQGTMNTEAF
>TRBV5-6|13
ASSLTQGYTGELF
>TRBV14|14
ASSQGVSGGTGELF
>TRBV9|13
ASSVTGSNNSPLH
>TRBV11-2|11
ASSFGSSYEQY
>TRBV24-1|13
ATSDGTFSNQPQH